The 6 T cell receptor beta chains listed next were all sequenced from one sample in a study of blood T cell repertoires in COVID-19. Generated by immunoSEQ multiplex PCR, the TCRdb table keeps only in-frame clones and is missing some. The data contain just over 300,000 clones, roughly 90% of them singletons. Sequences were obtained from peripheral blood. Every receptor here comes from a man between 18 and 29 years old with active or convalescent COVID-19.

This clone was seen once. The chain couples TRBV4-1 to TRBJ1-2; maybe TRBD1 (6 bases). Germline values: CDR1 MGHRA, CDR2 YSYEKL. Trimming cost V 1 base and J 2 bases, with 11 bases left between them. The CDR3 totals 15 residues. Here the CDR3 reads CASSQGTGTNYGYTF. The CDR3 DNA reads TGCGCCAGCAGCCAAGGCACAGGGACCAACTATGGCTACACCTTC.

V is TRBV6-5 and J is TRBJ2-7; D is unresolved. V lost 6 bases, J lost 2 bases, and 8 bases lay in between. The CDR3 has 12 residues. Germline V gene sequence: CDR1 MNHEY, CDR2 SVGAGI. The CDR3 sequence: CASRGIAYEQYF. In nucleotides, the CDR3 is TGTGCCAGCAGGGGCATAGCCTACGAGCAGTACTTC.

V gene TRBV4-3 combines with J gene TRBJ1-5, with 7 bases aligning to TRBD1. The germline V gene has CDR1 LGHNA and CDR2 YSLEER. Trimming took 1 base from V and 4 from J; bases not matched to a gene: 4. This CDR3 spans 15 amino acids. The CDR3 spells CASSQVLTGNQPQHF. CDR3 sequence (DNA): TGCGCCAGCAGCCAAGTCCTGACAGGGAATCAGCCCCAGCATTTT.

As DNA, the CDR3 is TGCGCCAGCAGCCAAGCGGGGGGCCAAACCGGGGAGCTGTTTTTT. It encodes CASSQAGGQTGELFF. This chain links TRBV4-1 with TRBJ2-2, with a weak D call TRBD2 (7 bases). The ends were cut back, 1 base at V and 5 bases at J, with 11 bases in the middle. Germline V gene lookup returns CDR1 MGHRA and CDR2 YSYEKL. The CDR3 is 15 residues long.

This clone has just a few counts. This chain uses TRBV2 with TRBJ1-5, with a tentative D call TRBD1 (6 bases). Germline V gene sequence: CDR1 SNHLY, CDR2 FYNNEI. The CDR3 has 17 residues. V was trimmed by 6 bases and J by 0 bases, leaving 18 bases between them. The CDR3, as DNA: TGTGCCAGCAGGAGAGGACAGCCACAAAATAGCAATCAGCCCCAGCATTTT. It translates to CASRRGQPQNSNQPQHF.

The gene calls are TRBV25-1 and TRBJ1-2; TRBD1 aligns across 9 bases. Germline V lookup: CDR1 MGHDK, CDR2 SYGVNS. V trimming: 3 bases; J trimming: 4 bases; junction bases outside the gene matches: 3. The CDR3 runs to 14 residues. The CDR3 nucleotides are TGTGCCAGCAGTGATACAGGGGGCCCCTATGGCTACACCTTC. It codes for CASSDTGGPYGYTF.